The rows below give T cell receptor beta chains drawn from one sample of a study of T cell responses to AZD1222 COVID-19 vaccine. The repertoire was sequenced with immunoSEQ multiplex PCR; TCRdb's copy has only in-frame clones and lacks some. The sample yields about 140,000 clones, roughly 90% seen once. This specimen was peripheral blood, taken on day 0 of AZD1222 vaccination. The receptor set was obtained from an adult in good health. Both conserved end residues are part of each CDR3. D genes are given only for firm matches. Size is stated for part of the rows, as once, few or many counts, or as a class when the clone is expanded.

CDR3 protein | CDR3 DNA | J gene | D gene | V gene | CDR3 length | clone size
CASSWGTASGDTEAFF | TGTGCCAGCAGCTGGGGGACCGCTTCAGGGGACACTGAAGCTTTCTTT | TRBJ1-1 | NA | TRBV7-2 | 16 | NA
CASSLGPGTLYEQYF | TGTGCCAGCAGCTTAGGACCGGGGACGCTCTACGAGCAGTACTTC | TRBJ2-7 | NA | TRBV7-2 | 15 | NA
CASRRAGSDQPQHF | TGTGCCAGCAGGAGAGCGGGTAGCGATCAGCCCCAGCATTTT | TRBJ1-5 | NA | TRBV7-2 | 14 | NA
CASSTSLRADTQYF | TGTGCCAGCAGTACCTCGCTCAGGGCAGATACGCAGTATTTT | TRBJ2-3 | NA | TRBV28 | 14 | NA
CASSSGTYNSPLHF | TGTGCCAGCAGCTCAGGAACTTATAATTCACCCCTCCACTTT | TRBJ1-6 | NA | TRBV7-8 | 14 | NA
CASSVVWRDYNEQFF | TGTGCCAGTAGTGTCGTCTGGAGGGATTACAATGAGCAGTTCTTC | TRBJ2-1 | NA | TRBV19 | 15 | NA
CASSLREEYGYTF | TGTGCCAGCAGCCTCCGGGAGGAGTATGGCTACACCTTC | TRBJ1-2 | NA | TRBV3-1/TRBV3-2 | 13 | NA
CASSPGGVRGTEAFF | TGTGCCAGCTCACCGGGGGGGGTACGCGGCACTGAAGCTTTCTTT | TRBJ1-1 | NA | TRBV18 | 15 | NA
CASSIQGLYSPLHF | TGTGCCAGTAGTATCCAGGGGCTATATTCACCCCTCCACTTT | TRBJ1-6 | NA | TRBV19 | 14 | NA
CASLSSYNSPLHF | TGTGCCAGTTTGAGCTCCTATAATTCACCCCTCCACTTT | TRBJ1-6 | NA | TRBV28 | 13 | NA
CASSLRDRGTGELFF | TGTGCCAGTAGTCTACGGGACAGGGGGACCGGGGAGCTGTTTTTT | TRBJ2-2 | TRBD1 | TRBV19 | 15 | NA
CASSAGLVVGEQFF | TGTGCCAGCAGTGCCGGACTAGTGGTCGGTGAGCAGTTCTTC | TRBJ2-1 | TRBD2 | TRBV28 | 14 | NA
CASSQTHFLAKNIQYF | TGTGCCAGCAGCCAAACTCACTTCCTAGCCAAAAACATTCAGTACTTC | TRBJ2-4 | NA | TRBV14 | 16 | NA
CASSSEPGHRSGNTIYF | TGTGCCAGCAGCTCCGAACCCGGACACCGCTCTGGAAACACCATATATTTT | TRBJ1-3 | NA | TRBV7-2 | 17 | NA
CASSLAGAGYNEQFF | TGTGCCAGCAGCCTAGCGGGGGCCGGTTACAATGAGCAGTTCTTC | TRBJ2-1 | TRBD2 | TRBV6-4 | 15 | NA
CASSNGPRREQYF | TGTGCCAGCAGCAACGGGCCGAGGCGAGAGCAGTACTTC | TRBJ2-7 | NA | TRBV28 | 13 | NA
CSARHNYGYTF | TGCAGTGCCAGGCACAACTATGGCTACACCTTC | TRBJ1-2 | NA | TRBV20-1 | 11 | once
CASSPSGQGEAGANVLTF | TGTGCCAGCTCACCGTCCGGACAGGGAGAGGCTGGGGCCAACGTCCTGACTTTC | TRBJ2-6 | TRBD1 | TRBV18 | 18 | NA
CASSLRTSGRADEQFF | TGTGCCAGCAGCCTACGGACTAGCGGGAGGGCCGATGAGCAGTTCTTC | TRBJ2-1 | TRBD2 | TRBV3-1/TRBV3-2 | 16 | NA
CASSPASGRAWEQFF | TGTGCCAGCAGCCCCGCGAGCGGGAGGGCGTGGGAGCAGTTCTTC | TRBJ2-1 | TRBD2 | TRBV6-4 | 15 | NA
CASSLGQGNSPLHF | TGTGCCAGCAGTTTAGGGCAGGGTAATTCACCCCTCCACTTT | TRBJ1-6 | NA | TRBV28 | 14 | NA
CASTPYESPTGELFF | TGTGCCAGCACCCCCTACGAGAGTCCCACCGGGGAGCTGTTTTTT | TRBJ2-2 | NA | TRBV2 | 15 | NA